A single sample is the source of the 32 T cell receptor beta chains below, sequenced in a study of control samples from healthy donors and cancer patients (TCRdb year 2020). Library method: the immunoSEQ multiplex PCR assay. TCRdb obtained this table from immuneACCESS and retained in-frame rearrangements with V and J assigned. These tables miss some clones; where compared with another copy, unresolved V genes account for less than half of the shortfall, and the remainder is unexplained. The sample data list about 100,000 clones, and about 80% of these were observed just once. Around 6.2% of the sample lies in the top ten. The material sequenced was blood. These receptors all stem from a man aged 18 to 30 in good health.

The chain has TRBV2 and TRBJ1-1; TRBD1 matches 8 bases. The V gene end was trimmed by 4 bases and the J gene end by 6 bases; junction bases not matched to a gene: 10. The CDR3 has 15 amino acids. Germline assignment: CDR1 SNHLY and CDR2 FYNNEI. CDR3 in amino acids: CASSVQGAETAEAFF. CDR3 coding DNA: TGTGCCAGCAGTGTTCAGGGGGCAGAAACGGCTGAAGCTTTCTTT.

CDR3 nucleotides: TGTGCCAGCAGCCCCTACAGGGATTGGGGACGGACTGAAGCTTTCTTT. Translated, it gives CASSPYRDWGRTEAFF. The V and J genes are TRBV3-1 (or the pseudogene TRBV3-2) and TRBJ1-1; a weak D match, TRBD1 (6 bases). V was pared by 4 bases and J by 5 bases, with 20 bases between. The CDR3 length is 16 residues. CDR1 and CDR2 from the germline V gene are LGHDT and YNNKEL (reference sequence).

This clone was seen a few times. The chain joins TRBV9 to TRBJ2-2, with 14 bases that match TRBD2. The CDR3 spans 17 residues. Germline assignment: CDR1 SGDLS and CDR2 YYNGEE. V gave up 4 bases and J gave up 1 base; unmatched junction bases: 3. CDR3 sequence (DNA): TGTGCCAGCAGCTCAGGACTAGCGGGGGGGAACACCGGGGAGCTGTTTTTT. Its translation is CASSSGLAGGNTGELFF.

J is TRBJ1-6 and V is TRBV27, with 9 bases matching TRBD1. From germline, CDR1 is MNHEY and CDR2 SMNVEV (reference sequence). The junction had 7 bases not matched to a gene; V was cut back by 7 bases and J by 6 bases. This CDR3 is built from 15 residues. This CDR3 reads CASTSTGGGNSPLHF. Written as DNA, the CDR3 is TGTGCCAGCACCTCCACAGGGGGCGGTAATTCACCCCTCCACTTT.

This sequence joins TRBV7-8 and TRBJ1-2; D perhaps matches TRBD1 (5 bases). This CDR3 region has 13 residues. Germline CDR1 SGHVS, CDR2 FQNEAQ. V was shortened by 5 bases and J by 0 bases, with 7 bases between the two germline ends. The CDR3 region is CASSTGPNYGYTF. The CDR3 DNA is TGTGCCAGCAGCACAGGTCCTAACTATGGCTACACCTTC.

The chain is built from TRBV2 and TRBJ1-3; possible D gene TRBD1, 6 bases. CDR3 length: 15 residues. With 7 bases removed from V and 2 bases from J, the gap between germline ends came to 15 bases. Germline loops: CDR1 SNHLY, CDR2 FYNNEI. CDR3 sequence: CASTRQALPGNTIYF. The CDR3 coding sequence is TGTGCCAGCACCAGACAGGCACTCCCTGGAAACACCATATATTTT.

This chain connects TRBV10-3 to TRBJ1-2; the D gene is possibly TRBD1 (5 bases). Germline V gene lookup returns CDR1 ENHRY and CDR2 SYGVKD. The length of the CDR3 is 13 residues. V was trimmed by 0 bases and J by 3 bases, leaving 5 bases between them. DNA of the CDR3: TGTGCCATCAGTGAGTCAGGGGACTATGGCTACACCTTC. Its translation: CAISESGDYGYTF.

This chain links TRBV12-2 with TRBJ2-1; TRBD2, the table's D call, was not compared with the DNA. TRBV12-2 is recorded as a pseudogene. The CDR3 loop spans 17 amino acids. The CDR3 bases are TGTGCAAGTCGCTTAGCCTCTAGCGGGGGATCCTACAATGAGCAGTTCTTC. This gives the protein CASRLASSGGSYNEQFF.

V usage is TRBV7-9 and J usage is TRBJ2-1, with D possibly matching TRBD2 (6 bases). The CDR3 is 15 residues long. Germline V gene data show CDR1 as SEHNR and CDR2 as FQNEAQ (reference sequence). Trimming cost V 4 bases and J 0 bases, with 10 bases left between them. The CDR3 region is CASSYAGSSYNEQFF. The CDR3 DNA is TGTGCCAGCAGCTATGCGGGAAGCTCCTACAATGAGCAGTTCTTC.

The chain joins TRBV25-1 to TRBJ2-3; 12 nucleotides line up with TRBD2. V gave up 6 bases and J gave up 2 bases; unmatched junction bases: 6. The CDR3 spans 16 residues. Germline CDR1 MGHDK, CDR2 SYGVNS. The DNA of the CDR3 is TGTGCCAGCAGCCGGACTAGCGGGGCCGACACAGATACGCAGTATTTT. Protein product: CASSRTSGADTDTQYF. Looking up the rest from reference TRBV25-1 and TRBJ2-3 gives the full variable domain: EADIYQTPRYLVIGTGKKITLECSQTMGHDKMYWYQQDPGMELHLIHYSYGVNSTEKGDLSSESTVSRIRTEHFPLTLESARPSHTSQYLCASSRTSGADTDTQYFGPGTRLTVL.

The chain couples TRBV4-3 to TRBJ2-3; 15 bases are shared with TRBD2. The V gene end was trimmed by 0 bases and the J gene end by 2 bases; junction bases not matched to a gene: 6. CDR3 length equals 19 residues. Germline V gene sequence: CDR1 LGHNA, CDR2 YSLEER. The CDR3 region is CASSQEWTSGGAVTDTQYF. The CDR3 region has the DNA TGCGCCAGCAGCCAAGAGTGGACTAGCGGGGGGGCCGTCACAGATACGCAGTATTTT.

The chain combines TRBV5-1 with TRBJ2-5; 7 nucleotides agree with TRBD1. Germline CDR1 and CDR2: SGHRS and YFSETQ. This CDR3 has 14 residues. With 4 bases clipped from V and 3 bases from J, the junction kept 6 bases outside the gene matches. The CDR3 nucleotides are TGCGCCAGCAGCCCTTTGACAGGGAAAGAGACCCAGTACTTC. Its protein product is CASSPLTGKETQYF.

This chain joins TRBV6-2 or TRBV6-3 and TRBJ1-1; D gene uncertain. CDR1 is MNHEY and CDR2 is SVGEGT in the germline V gene. There are 12 residues in the CDR3. Between the trimmed V and J ends, which lost 5 bases and 0 bases, there was a span of 4 bases. The CDR3, as DNA: TGTGCCAGCAGTCCACTGAACACTGAAGCTTTCTTT. Its translation is CASSPLNTEAFF.

This rearrangement joins TRBV7-2 to TRBJ2-5; D is possibly TRBD2 (5 bases). V shed 1 base and J shed 7 bases, with 16 bases lying between them. This CDR3 contains 15 residues. Germline V gene lookup returns CDR1 SGHTA and CDR2 FQGNSA. The CDR3 region has the DNA TGTGCCAGCAGCTTAGATCCCCCCGGACTGGGGACCCAGTACTTC. Amino acid sequence: CASSLDPPGLGTQYF.

The chain joins TRBV11-2 to TRBJ1-4; TRBD1 agrees at 8 bases. V trimming: 4 bases; J trimming: 3 bases; junction bases outside the gene matches: 4. This CDR3 spans 15 amino acids. Germline-derived CDR1 and CDR2 are SGHAT and FQNNGV. CDR3 nucleotides: TGTGCCAGCAGCTCTGACAGGGGAGCTAATGAAAAACTGTTTTTT. Encoded protein: CASSSDRGANEKLFF.

The chain is built from TRBV7-9 and TRBJ2-5; TRBD1 agrees at 7 bases. J gave up 4 bases and V 4 bases, and 12 bases lay outside the gene matches. This CDR3 contains 16 residues. Germline V gene sequence: CDR1 SEHNR, CDR2 FQNEAQ (reference sequence). The CDR3 region is CASSSGDRGGAETQYF. As DNA, the CDR3 is TGTGCCAGCAGCTCCGGGGACAGAGGGGGAGCAGAGACCCAGTACTTC.

Regarding this clone: An end of the junction differs from the germline gene, which may be a read error. The J gene is TRBJ2-7, the V gene TRBV7-7; D might be TRBD2 (6 bases). The CDR3 has 15 residues. The germline V gene encodes CDR1 SSHAT and CDR2 FNYEAQ (reference sequence). The DNA for the CDR3 is TGTGCTAGCAGCTTAGCGGACGGGGCAGCCTACGAGCAGTACTTC. Protein: CASSLADGAAYEQYF.

The chain joins TRBV13 to TRBJ2-7; weak D call: TRBD1 (6 bases). The CDR3 length is 15 residues. V was shortened by 4 bases and J by 2 bases, with 15 bases between the two germline ends. Germline lookup yields CDR1 PRHDT and CDR2 FYEKMQ (reference sequence). The CDR3 DNA reads TGTGCCAGCAGCTCCTTCCAGGGGAACCCCTACGAGCAGTACTTC. Protein product: CASSSFQGNPYEQYF.

The genes are TRBV19 and TRBJ2-1; D call uncertain. V lost 3 bases and J lost 7, with 10 bases in between. The CDR3 has 13 amino acids. Germline V gene data show CDR1 as LNHDA and CDR2 as SQIVND (reference sequence). CDR3 sequence: CASSIVDPNEQFF. For the CDR3, the DNA is TGTGCCAGTAGTATCGTTGACCCTAATGAGCAGTTCTTC.

The rearrangement links TRBV4-1 to TRBJ1-3; D is uncertain. V shed 3 bases and J shed 0 bases, with 9 bases lying between them. Germline assignment: CDR1 MGHRA and CDR2 YSYEKL. The CDR3 totals 15 residues. The CDR3 sequence is CASSHMQSSGNTIYF. In nucleotides, the CDR3 is TGCGCCAGCAGCCATATGCAGAGCTCTGGAAACACCATATATTTT.

The chain is built from TRBV7-2 and TRBJ1-4; TRBD1 aligns across 7 bases. V gave up 3 bases and J gave up 8 bases; unmatched junction bases: 3. This CDR3 is 13 amino acids long. In germline, CDR1 is SGHTA, CDR2 FQGNSA. The CDR3 DNA follows: TGTGCCAGCAGCTTTACGACAGGGGAAAAACTGTTTTTT. Translation: CASSFTTGEKLFF.

The genes are TRBV6-6 and TRBJ2-2, with D perhaps assigned TRBD1 or TRBD2 (5 bases each). V was trimmed by 5 bases and J by 2 bases, leaving 12 bases between them. Germline V gene sequence: CDR1 MNHNY, CDR2 SVGAGI (reference sequence). This CDR3 spans 15 amino acids. CDR3 loop: CASSPPGPNTGELFF. In DNA form, the CDR3 reads TGTGCCAGCAGTCCGCCGGGACCTAACACCGGGGAGCTGTTTTTT.

This chain connects TRBV5-6 to TRBJ2-7; D is perhaps TRBD2 (8 bases). Germline V gene lookup returns CDR1 SGHDT and CDR2 YYEEEE. Trimming removed 1 base from V and 9 bases from J, with 17 bases in between. This CDR3 contains 14 residues. In DNA form, the CDR3 reads TGTGCCAGCAGCTTGAGCCGGGAGGGGGCATGGCAGTACGTC. It specifies CASSLSREGAWQYV.

DNA of the CDR3: TGTGCCAGCAGCCCAGGGACTAGCGGGGGAGTCTCGCTAGCCAAAAACATTCAGTACTTC. As protein: CASSPGTSGGVSLAKNIQYF. J is TRBJ2-4 and V is TRBV9; TRBD2 matches 14 bases. CDR3 length: 20 residues. With V trimmed by 4 bases and J by 0 bases, 12 bases remained unmatched. The germline CDR1 and CDR2 sequences are SGDLS and YYNGEE.

The chain carries TRBV19 and TRBJ1-5; 7 bases align to TRBD1. The V gene's germline CDR1 is LNHDA and CDR2 SQIVND (reference sequence). V trimming: 7 bases; J trimming: 0 bases; junction bases outside the gene matches: 6. The CDR3 is 15 residues long. The CDR3 DNA reads TGTGCCAGTAACAGGGGAGAGTCTAGCAATCAGCCCCAGCATTTT. Its protein is CASNRGESSNQPQHF.

In this sample, this clone turned up a few times. The chain combines TRBV28 with TRBJ2-3; D possibly corresponds to TRBD1 (6 bases). Germline CDR1 is MDHEN and CDR2 is SYDVKM. The length of the CDR3 is 15 residues. V lost 3 bases to trimming and J lost 5 bases, with 15 bases between them. The CDR3 region is CASSLGAISRDTQYF. As DNA, the CDR3 is TGTGCCAGCAGTTTGGGGGCAATTAGTAGAGATACGCAGTATTTT.

The rearrangement uses TRBV21-1 and TRBJ1-2. TRBV21-1 is a recognized pseudogene. This CDR3 region has 15 residues. This chain's CDR3 is CASSVRDYSNYGYTF. DNA for the CDR3: TGTGCCAGCAGCGTAAGGGACTACTCTAACTATGGCTACACCTTC.

The CDR3 sequence: CASSSTGGVGAFF. In nucleotides, the CDR3 is TGTGCCAGCAGCTCCACAGGGGGCGTGGGAGCTTTCTTT. The rearrangement links TRBV11-2 to TRBJ1-1, with 9 nucleotides matching TRBD1. Losses at the gene ends were 4 bases for V and 10 bases for J; bases not matched to a gene: 7. CDR1 SGHAT and CDR2 FQNNGV come from the germline V gene. The CDR3 totals 13 residues.

The J gene is TRBJ2-5, the V gene TRBV11-3; the D call may be TRBD1 or TRBD2 (7 bases each). The CDR3 is 16 residues long. Germline V gene data show CDR1 as SGHNT and CDR2 as YENEEA. Deletions cut 1 base from V and 7 bases from J, with 19 bases between. CDR3 amino acids: CASSLGRGRGGGTQYF. The CDR3 nucleotides read TGTGCCAGCAGCTTAGGGCGAGGCAGGGGGGGAGGGACCCAGTACTTC.

This clone showed up just once. The CDR3 sequence: CASSQDWAANFYEQYV. CDR3 coding DNA: TGCGCCAGCAGCCAAGATTGGGCAGCTAACTTCTACGAGCAGTACGTC. The gene calls are TRBV4-1 and TRBJ2-7; D is undetermined. The germline CDR1 and CDR2 sequences are MGHRA and YSYEKL. The V end lost 0 bases, the J end lost 3 bases, and 15 bases lay between the germline ends. The CDR3 sequence is 16 residues long.

This clone occurred many times. The V gene is TRBV6-2 or TRBV6-3, the J gene TRBJ1-2; D may be TRBD1 (5 bases). The CDR3 extends over 13 amino acids. Between the trimmed V and J ends, which lost 6 bases and 4 bases, there was a span of 12 bases. Germline loops: CDR1 MNHEY, CDR2 SVGEGT. The CDR3 loop is CASSLQGPYGYTF. The CDR3 region has the DNA TGTGCCAGCAGCCTTCAGGGACCCTATGGCTACACCTTC.

This clone was picked up one time. The V gene is TRBV2, the J gene TRBJ2-7; 7 nucleotides match TRBD1. Germline V gene sequence: CDR1 SNHLY, CDR2 FYNNEI. This CDR3 spans 15 amino acids. The junction had 11 bases not matched to a gene; V was cut back by 6 bases and J by 3 bases. DNA of the CDR3: TGTGCCAGCAGCAAGACAGGGAGCCCCTTCTACGAGCAGTACTTC. Amino acids: CASSKTGSPFYEQYF.